This record covers a single T cell receptor (beta chain). This CDR3 has 16 amino acids. Per the germline V gene, CDR1 is GTSNPN and CDR2 is SVGIG (reference sequence). V lost 2 bases and J lost 5; bases outside the gene matches: 10. The entry originates in a study of blood T cell repertoires in COVID-19. Study overall: The origin of the acute and convalescent COVID-19 samples was the United States, Italy and Spain.

In the authors' methods: From reference gene primer amplification, estimates of nucleated cell counts were derived. Profiled with immunoSEQ multiplex PCR; TCRdb holds only in-frame clones, not every one. V and J calls plus clone size are reproduced from that table; the DNA served to infer D and trimming. Of approximately 110,000 clones listed, 80% to 90% are singletons. What was sequenced was peripheral blood. This clonotype originated in a woman aged 45-60 years with active or convalescent COVID-19. The chain links TRBV30 to TRBJ2-1, with 9 bases lining up with TRBD1. The chain's CDR3 is CAWSHKTGGNNNEQFF. CDR3 in DNA: TGTGCCTGGAGTCATAAGACAGGGGGAAACAACAATGAGCAGTTCTTC.